Listed below are T cell receptor beta chains from one sample, sequenced in a study of cytomegalovirus exposure and HLA in healthy donors. Using immunoSEQ multiplex PCR, the repertoire was profiled, and TCRdb retains in-frame clones only, with some absent. Seen here are 85,000 to 120,000 clones, 88% observed once, and the top ten hold about 1.8%. Source material: PBMCs. These receptors all come from a woman aged 18-35 years in good health and CMV-seropositive. Each CDR3 is given with its conserved first and last residue. D genes are given only for firm matches. Clone size, where shown, is once, few, many, or a class for clones that have expanded.

J: TRBJ1-1
D: TRBD1
V: TRBV19
size: NA
DNA: TGTGCCAGTAGTATCGACAGGGGGCCGCGGGCTTTCTTT
CDR3: CASSIDRGPRAFF

J: TRBJ1-1
D: NA
V: TRBV18
size: NA
DNA: TGTGCCAGCTCACCACCGTCGCGGGGGGGAGCTTTCTTT
CDR3: CASSPPSRGGAFF

J: TRBJ1-1
D: TRBD1
V: TRBV7-2
size: once
DNA: TGTGCCAGCAGCCTCCGGGACAGTAATGTCATGAACACTGAAGCTTTCTTT
CDR3: CASSLRDSNVMNTEAFF

J: TRBJ1-1
D: TRBD1
V: TRBV2
size: NA
DNA: TGTGCCAGCAGGGCCGGGACAGCGAACACTGAAGCTTTCTTT
CDR3: CASRAGTANTEAFF

J: TRBJ2-2
D: TRBD1
V: TRBV5-1
size: NA
DNA: TGCGCCAGCAGCTTTTTGACAGGGGGGATCACCGGGGAGCTGTTTTTT
CDR3: CASSFLTGGITGELFF

J: TRBJ2-1
D: NA
V: TRBV6-4
size: NA
DNA: TGTGCCAGCAGTGAAGGGGGGGCAGACTACAATGAGCAGTTCTTC
CDR3: CASSEGGADYNEQFF

J: TRBJ1-1
D: TRBD1
V: TRBV6-1
size: NA
DNA: TGTGCCAGCAGTGCCCGACAGGGGGTGAACACTGAAGCTTTCTTT
CDR3: CASSARQGVNTEAFF

J: TRBJ1-1
D: TRBD1
V: TRBV10-3
size: NA
DNA: TGTGCCATCAGTGGACGGACAGGGGCAGGCACTGAAGCTTTCTTT
CDR3: CAISGRTGAGTEAFF

J: TRBJ2-3
D: NA
V: TRBV5-4
size: once
DNA: TGTGCCAGCAGCTCCGGGGGCACAGATACGCAGTATTTT
CDR3: CASSSGGTDTQYF

J: TRBJ2-2
D: TRBD1
V: TRBV6-5
size: NA
DNA: TGTGCCAGCAGTTACTACAGGGGAGCAGGGGAGCTGTTTTTT
CDR3: CASSYYRGAGELFF

J: TRBJ2-3
D: NA
V: TRBV7-9
size: NA
DNA: TGTGCCAGCAGCTTAGCGTGGGGCGCAGATACGCAGTATTTT
CDR3: CASSLAWGADTQYF

J: TRBJ1-2
D: NA
V: TRBV29-1
size: NA
DNA: TGCAGCGCCAGGCGACATGGCAACTATGGCTACACCTTC
CDR3: CSARRHGNYGYTF

J: TRBJ2-1
D: TRBD2
V: TRBV4-1
size: NA
DNA: TGCGCCAGCAGCCAGGTGACTAGCGGGGGGTACAATGAGCAGTTCTTC
CDR3: CASSQVTSGGYNEQFF

J: TRBJ2-7
D: TRBD2
V: TRBV28
size: NA
DNA: TGTGCCAGCAGTTTAGCGGGGGGACCCTACGAGCAGTACTTC
CDR3: CASSLAGGPYEQYF

J: TRBJ2-3
D: TRBD2
V: TRBV7-9
size: few
DNA: TGTGCCAGCAGCTTAAGGGTCCAGCGGGGGGTGGCAGATACGCAGTATTTT
CDR3: CASSLRVQRGVADTQYF

J: TRBJ1-2
D: NA
V: TRBV2
size: few
DNA: TGTGCCAGCAGGCCAGCGGGGGACTATGGCTACACCTTC
CDR3: CASRPAGDYGYTF

J: TRBJ1-2
D: NA
V: TRBV18
size: NA
DNA: TGTGCCAGCTCACCGGCAGGGCCCAAGGATGGCTACACCTTC
CDR3: CASSPAGPKDGYTF